The 7 T cell receptor beta chains below were found in one sample sequenced in a study of T cells in Graves' hyperthyroidism and ophthalmopathy. RNA transcripts gave rise to amplified TCR beta CDR3 regions. Initially, a first-round RT-PCR of the TCR CDR3 employed the HTBI primer set. TCRdb called the multiplex PCR reads again in MiXCR, with one record for every CDR3 protein. The sample holds about 350,000 distinct CDR3 sequences, 15% to 20% seen once. The sample taken for sequencing was blood. These receptors came from a woman in her twenties or thirties with Graves' hyperthyroidism that later progressed to Graves' ophthalmopathy.

The sample holds a few counts of this clonotype. The chain recombines TRBV6-6 with TRBJ2-5; 9 nucleotides agree with TRBD1. With 2 bases clipped from V and 13 bases from J, the junction kept 17 bases outside the gene matches. The germline CDR1 and CDR2 sequences are MNHNY and SVGAGI (reference sequence). The CDR3 sequence is 16 residues long. The chain's CDR3 is CASSYTMISRDRELYF. Here the CDR3 DNA reads TGTGCCAGCAGTTACACAATGATCAGCCGGGACAGGGAGTTGTACTTC.

As concerns this clonotype: A read error may explain this, as a much larger clone is one base away. V and J are TRBV12-3 or TRBV12-4 and TRBJ2-3; D gene unclear. This CDR3 spans 13 amino acids. CDR3 protein: CASSLGSTDAQYF. The CDR3 region has the DNA TGTGCCAGCAGTTTGGGAAGCACAGATGCGCAGTATTTT.

A remark on this clonotype: An end of the junction does not agree with germline; a read error may underlie this. The J gene is TRBJ1-6, the V gene TRBV19; D gene ambiguous. Per the germline V gene, CDR1 is LNHDA and CDR2 is SQIVND (reference sequence). The CDR3 has 14 residues. As DNA, the CDR3 is TGTGCCAGTGGTATCCCGGCCATGGGGTCACCCCTCCACTTT. As protein: CASGIPAMGSPLHF.

In this sample, this clonotype turned up many times. The chain combines TRBV13 with TRBJ2-5; D unresolved. This CDR3 is built from 15 residues. In germline, CDR1 is PRHDT, CDR2 FYEKMQ (reference sequence). V was trimmed by 4 bases and J by 1 base, leaving 13 bases between them. The CDR3 DNA follows: TGTGCCAGCAGCTCCTCGGAACAGACCCAAGAGACCCAGTACTTC. It translates to CASSSSEQTQETQYF.

This clonotype was counted a few times. The J gene is TRBJ1-6, the V gene TRBV7-9, with D possibly matching TRBD1 (6 bases). Trimming pared 3 bases from V and 8 bases from J, leaving 14 bases between. CDR3 size: 15 residues. Germline V lookup: CDR1 SEHNR, CDR2 FQNEAQ (reference sequence). CDR3 DNA sequence: TGTGCCAGCAGCTTTATGGGGGCGCGTGATTCACCCCTCCACTTT. This encodes CASSFMGARDSPLHF. Drawing the rest from reference TRBV7-9 and TRBJ1-6, the complete variable domain is DTGVSQNPRHKITKRGQNVTFRCDPISEHNRLYWYRQTLGQGPEFLTYFQNEAQLEKSRLLSDRFSAERPKGSFSTLEIQRTEQGDSAMYLCASSFMGARDSPLHFGNGTRLTVT.

With respect to this clonotype: This may be a read error, as it is one base from a much larger clone. The chain couples TRBV7-9 to TRBJ2-5; 7 bases match TRBD1. The CDR3 length is 15 residues. V was clipped by 2 bases and J by 1 base; unmatched bases: 4. The germline V gene encodes CDR1 SEHNR and CDR2 FQNEAQ (reference sequence). The CDR3 DNA reads as TGTGCCAGCAGCTTATTTAGGGACAGCCAAGAGACCCAGTACTTC. Its translation: CASSLFRDSQETQYF.

The chain links TRBV13 to TRBJ1-1; 9 nucleotides match TRBD1. V shed 5 bases, J shed 11 bases, and the junction held 6 bases outside the gene matches. Germline V gene lookup returns CDR1 PRHDT and CDR2 FYEKMQ (reference sequence). The CDR3 length is 12 residues. Written as DNA, the CDR3 is TGTGCCAGCAGCCTGGACAGGGGTTGGGCTTTCTTT. Encoded protein: CASSLDRGWAFF.